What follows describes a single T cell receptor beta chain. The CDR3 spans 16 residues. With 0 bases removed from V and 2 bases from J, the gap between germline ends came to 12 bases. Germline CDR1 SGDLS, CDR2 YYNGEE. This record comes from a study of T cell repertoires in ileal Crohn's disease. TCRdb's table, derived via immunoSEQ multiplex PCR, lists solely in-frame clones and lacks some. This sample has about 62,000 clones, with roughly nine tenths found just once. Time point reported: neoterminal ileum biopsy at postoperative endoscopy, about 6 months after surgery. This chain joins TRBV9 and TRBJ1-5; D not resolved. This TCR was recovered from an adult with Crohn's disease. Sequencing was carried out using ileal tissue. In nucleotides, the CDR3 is TGTGCCAGCAGCGTAGTTGAGGGATGGGGCAATCAGCCCCAGCATTTT. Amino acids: CASSVVEGWGNQPQHF.